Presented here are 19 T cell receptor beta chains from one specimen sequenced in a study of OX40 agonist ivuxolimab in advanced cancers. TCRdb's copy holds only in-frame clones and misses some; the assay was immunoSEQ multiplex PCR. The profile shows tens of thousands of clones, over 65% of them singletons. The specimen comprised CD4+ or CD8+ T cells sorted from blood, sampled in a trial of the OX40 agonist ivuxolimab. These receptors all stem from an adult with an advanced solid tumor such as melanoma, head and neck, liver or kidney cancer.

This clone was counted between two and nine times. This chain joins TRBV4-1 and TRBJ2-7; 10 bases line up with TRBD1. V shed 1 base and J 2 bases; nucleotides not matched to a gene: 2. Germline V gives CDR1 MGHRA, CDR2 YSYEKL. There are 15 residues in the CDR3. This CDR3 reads CASSQGTGGTYEQYF. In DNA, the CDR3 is TGCGCCAGCAGCCAAGGGACAGGGGGAACCTACGAGCAGTACTTC.

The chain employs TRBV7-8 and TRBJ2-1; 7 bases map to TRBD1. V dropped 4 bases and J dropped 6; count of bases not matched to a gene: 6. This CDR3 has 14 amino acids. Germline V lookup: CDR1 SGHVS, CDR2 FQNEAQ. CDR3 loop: CASSSQTGSNEQFF. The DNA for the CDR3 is TGTGCCAGCAGCTCGCAGACAGGGAGCAATGAGCAGTTCTTC.

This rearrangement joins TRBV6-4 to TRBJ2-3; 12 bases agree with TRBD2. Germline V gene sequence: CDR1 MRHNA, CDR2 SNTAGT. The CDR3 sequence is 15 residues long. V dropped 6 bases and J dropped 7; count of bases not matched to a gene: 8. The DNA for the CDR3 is TGTGCCAGCAGCCTAGCTAGCGGGGGGGCGAATACGCAGTATTTT. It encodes CASSLASGGANTQYF.

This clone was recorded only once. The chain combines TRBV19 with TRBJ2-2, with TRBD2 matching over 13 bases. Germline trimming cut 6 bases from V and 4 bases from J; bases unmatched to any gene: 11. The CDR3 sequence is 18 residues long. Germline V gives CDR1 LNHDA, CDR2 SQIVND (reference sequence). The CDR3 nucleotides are TGTGCCAGTAGCTCCTCTTACGGGACTAGCGGGACCACCGGGGAGCTGTTTTTT. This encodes CASSSSYGTSGTTGELFF.

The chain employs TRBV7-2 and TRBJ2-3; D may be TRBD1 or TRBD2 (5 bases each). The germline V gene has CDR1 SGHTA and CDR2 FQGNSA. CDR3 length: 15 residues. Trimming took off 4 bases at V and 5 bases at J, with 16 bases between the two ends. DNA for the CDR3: TGTGCCAGCAGCTCGCGACGGGGCCGCAAAGATACGCAGTATTTT. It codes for CASSSRRGRKDTQYF.

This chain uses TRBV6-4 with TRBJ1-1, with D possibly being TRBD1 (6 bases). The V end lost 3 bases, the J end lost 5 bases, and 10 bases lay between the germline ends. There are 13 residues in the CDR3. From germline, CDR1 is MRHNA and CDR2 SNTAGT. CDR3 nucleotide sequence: TGTGCCAGCAGTGAGGGGGCAGGGACTGAAGCTTTCTTT. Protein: CASSEGAGTEAFF.

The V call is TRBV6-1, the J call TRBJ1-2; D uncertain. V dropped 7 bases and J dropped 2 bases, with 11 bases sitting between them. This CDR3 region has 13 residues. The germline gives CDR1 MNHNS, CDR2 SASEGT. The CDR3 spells CASNVGRNYGYTF. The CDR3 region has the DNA TGTGCCAGCAACGTGGGCCGAAACTATGGCTACACCTTC.

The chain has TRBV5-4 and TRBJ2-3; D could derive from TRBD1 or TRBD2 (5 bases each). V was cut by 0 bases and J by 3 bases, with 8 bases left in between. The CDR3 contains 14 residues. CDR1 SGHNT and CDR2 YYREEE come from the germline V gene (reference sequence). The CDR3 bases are TGTGCCAGCAGCTTGGGGGGGTTGACAGATACGCAGTATTTT. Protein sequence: CASSLGGLTDTQYF.

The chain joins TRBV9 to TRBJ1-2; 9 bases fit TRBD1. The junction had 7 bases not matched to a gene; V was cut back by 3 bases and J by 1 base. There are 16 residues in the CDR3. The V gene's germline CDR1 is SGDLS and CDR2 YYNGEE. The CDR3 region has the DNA TGTGCCAGCAGCGAGAGGGGACAGGGCCTTAACTATGGCTACACCTTC. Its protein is CASSERGQGLNYGYTF. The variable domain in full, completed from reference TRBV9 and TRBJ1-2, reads DSGVTQTPKHLITATGQRVTLRCSPRSGDLSVYWYQQSLDQGLQFLIQYYNGEERAKGNILERFSAQQFPDLHSELNLSSLELGDSALYFCASSERGQGLNYGYTFGSGTRLTVV.

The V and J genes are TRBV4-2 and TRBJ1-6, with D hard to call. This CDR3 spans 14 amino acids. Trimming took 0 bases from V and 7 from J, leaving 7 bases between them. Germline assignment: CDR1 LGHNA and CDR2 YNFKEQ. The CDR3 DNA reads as TGTGCCAGCAGCCAAGATGAAGGGAATTCACCCCTCCACTTT. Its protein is CASSQDEGNSPLHF.

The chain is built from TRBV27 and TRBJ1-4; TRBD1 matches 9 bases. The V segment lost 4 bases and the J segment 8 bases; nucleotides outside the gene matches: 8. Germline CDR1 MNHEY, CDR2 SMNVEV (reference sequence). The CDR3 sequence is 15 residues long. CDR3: CASSSPDRGSEKLFF. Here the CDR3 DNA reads TGTGCCAGCAGTTCGCCGGACAGGGGAAGCGAAAAACTGTTTTTT. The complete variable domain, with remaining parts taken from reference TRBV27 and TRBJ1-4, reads EAQVTQNPRYLITVTGKKLTVTCSQNMNHEYMSWYRQDPGLGLRQIYYSMNVEVTDKGDVPEGYKVSRKEKRNFPLILESPSPNQTSLYFCASSSPDRGSEKLFFGSGTQLSVL.

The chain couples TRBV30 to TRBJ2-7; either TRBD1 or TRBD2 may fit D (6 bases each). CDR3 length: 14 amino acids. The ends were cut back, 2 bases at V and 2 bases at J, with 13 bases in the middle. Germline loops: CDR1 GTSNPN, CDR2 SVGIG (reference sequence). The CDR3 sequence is CAWSRGTAPYEQYF. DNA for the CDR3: TGTGCCTGGAGTAGGGGGACTGCCCCCTACGAGCAGTACTTC.

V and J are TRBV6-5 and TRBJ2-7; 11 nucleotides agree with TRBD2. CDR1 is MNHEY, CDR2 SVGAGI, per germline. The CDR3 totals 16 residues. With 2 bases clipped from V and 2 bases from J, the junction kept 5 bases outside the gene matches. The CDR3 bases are TGTGCCAGCAGTTACGGGGGACTAGCGGCCCCCTACGAGCAGTACTTC. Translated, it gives CASSYGGLAAPYEQYF.

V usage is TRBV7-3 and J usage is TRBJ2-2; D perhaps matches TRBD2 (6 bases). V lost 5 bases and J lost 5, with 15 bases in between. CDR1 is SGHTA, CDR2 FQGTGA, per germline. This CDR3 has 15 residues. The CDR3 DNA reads TGTGCCAGCAGCCAGTATAGCGGTAGGACCGGGGAGCTGTTTTTT. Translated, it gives CASSQYSGRTGELFF.

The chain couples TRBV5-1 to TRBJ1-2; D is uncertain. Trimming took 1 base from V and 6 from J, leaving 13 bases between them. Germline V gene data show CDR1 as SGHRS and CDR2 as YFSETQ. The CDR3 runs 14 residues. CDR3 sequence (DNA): TGCGCCAGCAGCTTGACGAGACGGTTTGATGGCTACACCTTC. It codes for CASSLTRRFDGYTF.

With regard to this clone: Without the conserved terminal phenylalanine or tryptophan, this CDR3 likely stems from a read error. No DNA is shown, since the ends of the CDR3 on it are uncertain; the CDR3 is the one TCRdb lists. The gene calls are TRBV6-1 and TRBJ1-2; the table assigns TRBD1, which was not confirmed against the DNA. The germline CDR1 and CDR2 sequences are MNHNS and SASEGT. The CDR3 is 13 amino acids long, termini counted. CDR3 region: CASSEVLEGATGI.

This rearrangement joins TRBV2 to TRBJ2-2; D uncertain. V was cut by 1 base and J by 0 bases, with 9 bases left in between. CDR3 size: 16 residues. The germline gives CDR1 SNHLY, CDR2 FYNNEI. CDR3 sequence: CASSEDGVSNTGELFF. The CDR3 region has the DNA TGTGCCAGCAGTGAAGATGGAGTATCGAACACCGGGGAGCTGTTTTTT. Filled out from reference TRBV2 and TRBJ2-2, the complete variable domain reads EPEVTQTPSHQVTQMGQEVILRCVPISNHLYFYWYRQILGQKVEFLVSFYNNEISEKSEIFDDQFSVERPDGSNFTLKIRSTKLEDSAMYFCASSEDGVSNTGELFFGEGSRLTVL.

The CDR3 DNA reads as TGTGCCAGCAGCCAGTCCAGGGTGGAGCGGAACTTTTTCTACGAGCAGTACTTC. This sequence encodes CASSQSRVERNFFYEQYF. The chain recombines TRBV14 with TRBJ2-7; the D call may be TRBD1 or TRBD2 (5 bases each). V was trimmed by 3 bases and J by 3 bases, leaving 24 bases between them. The CDR3 has 18 amino acids. Per germline, CDR1 SGHDN and CDR2 FVKESK.

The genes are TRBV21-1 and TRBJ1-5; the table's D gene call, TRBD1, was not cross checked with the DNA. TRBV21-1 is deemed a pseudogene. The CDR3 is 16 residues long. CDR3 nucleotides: TGTGCCAGCAGCAAAGGTAGACAGGGCTACAATCAGCCCCAGCATTTT. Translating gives CASSKGRQGYNQPQHF.